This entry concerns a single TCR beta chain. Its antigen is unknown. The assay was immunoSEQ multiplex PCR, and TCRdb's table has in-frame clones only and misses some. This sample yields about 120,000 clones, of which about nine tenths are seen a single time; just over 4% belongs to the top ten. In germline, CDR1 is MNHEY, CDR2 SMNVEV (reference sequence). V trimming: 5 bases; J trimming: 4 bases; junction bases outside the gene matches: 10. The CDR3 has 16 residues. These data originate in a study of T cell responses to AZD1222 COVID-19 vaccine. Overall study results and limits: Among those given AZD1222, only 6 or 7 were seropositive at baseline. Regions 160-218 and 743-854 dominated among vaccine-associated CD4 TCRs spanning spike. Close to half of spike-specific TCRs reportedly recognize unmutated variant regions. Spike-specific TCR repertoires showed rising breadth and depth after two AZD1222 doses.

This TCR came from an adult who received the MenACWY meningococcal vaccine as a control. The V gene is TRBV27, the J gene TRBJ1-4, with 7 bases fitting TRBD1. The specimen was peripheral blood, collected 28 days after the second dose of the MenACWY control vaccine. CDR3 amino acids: CASSPFRDSLNEKLFF. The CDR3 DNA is TGTGCCAGCAGTCCGTTCCGGGACAGCCTTAATGAAAAACTGTTTTTT.